This T cell receptor beta chain appears in the sequencing data of a study of tumor-infiltrating lymphocytes in glioblastoma multiforme. Details on this clonotype: Relative to the germline gene, one junction end is altered; a read error may explain this.

Multiple V-beta primers and a C-beta primer amplified TCRB from RNA. A C-beta primer primed TCRB cDNA from about 0.45 ug RNA. A single record per CDR3 protein comes from TCRdb applying MiXCR to the multiplex PCR reads. The sample contains tens of thousands of distinct CDR3 sequences, around 55% of which appear only once. This CDR3 has 13 residues. In germline, CDR1 is SGHAT, CDR2 FQNNGV. Sequencing was performed on brain tumor tissue. This clonotype was sampled from a male donor with glioblastoma. This chain connects TRBV11-2 to TRBJ2-4, with a possible D match to TRBD2 (6 bases). CDR3 sequence: CASSPGEVDIRYF. The CDR3 coding sequence is TGTGCTAGCAGCCCGGGGGAAGTGGACATTCGGTACTTC.